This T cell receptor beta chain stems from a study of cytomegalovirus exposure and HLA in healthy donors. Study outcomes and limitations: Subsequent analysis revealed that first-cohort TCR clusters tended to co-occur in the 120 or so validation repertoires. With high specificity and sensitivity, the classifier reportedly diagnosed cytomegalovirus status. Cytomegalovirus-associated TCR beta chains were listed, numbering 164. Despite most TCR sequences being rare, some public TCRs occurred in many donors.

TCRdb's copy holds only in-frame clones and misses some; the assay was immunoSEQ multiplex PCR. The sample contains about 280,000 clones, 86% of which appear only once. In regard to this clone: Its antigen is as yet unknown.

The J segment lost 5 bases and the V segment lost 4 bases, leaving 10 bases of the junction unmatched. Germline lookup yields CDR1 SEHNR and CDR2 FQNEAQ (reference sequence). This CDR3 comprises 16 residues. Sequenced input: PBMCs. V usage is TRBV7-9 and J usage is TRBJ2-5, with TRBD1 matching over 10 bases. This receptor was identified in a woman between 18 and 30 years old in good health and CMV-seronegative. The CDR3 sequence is CASSYPGTGVWETQYF. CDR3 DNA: TGTGCCAGCAGCTATCCCGGGACAGGGGTTTGGGAGACCCAGTACTTC.